This record concerns one TCR beta chain sequence. Its antigen is still unknown. Base quality data are lacking; no much larger clone is found one base away. Germline trimming amounts to 6 bases on V and 2 bases on J, with 12 as the count of junction bases outside the gene matches. CDR1 and CDR2 are drawn from the germline V gene (reference sequence): LNHDA, SQIVND. The CDR3 sequence holds 17 residues, the cysteine and phenylalanine included. Kept here is only the CDR3 DNA, which spans 51 bases and is read in frame from base 1. This entry belongs to a study of graft-versus-host responses after intestinal transplantation (dated by TCRdb to the early 2020s). Looking at the study overall: The transplants that recipients got were multivisceral, liver-intestinal, or isolated intestinal. Every recipient was given anti-thymocyte globulin induction, then maintenance tacrolimus and steroids for about three years. After intestinal transplantation, graft-versus-host and host-versus-graft alloreactive T cell clones were followed in the graft, circulation and bone marrow using bulk TCR-beta CDR3 sequencing. Alloreactive clones were identified by sequencing pre-transplant mixed lymphocyte reaction products and comparing these products with unstimulated pre-transplant donor and recipient T cells. Of the 20 to 25 intestinal transplant recipients enrolled in the cohort, one of whom was a retransplant, a few patients without pretransplant specimens were excluded. A peak of at least 4% donor T cells among recipient peripheral blood mononuclear cells was the definition used for donor T cell macrochimerism. Rather than being sequenced by the commercial service, samples from three later patients were sequenced in-house on an Illumina MiSeq and processed with MiXCR. Results and caveats for the whole study, not just this receptor: Peak levels of circulating GvH clones were associated with declines in HvG clones early after transplant. GvH clones were detected in recipient bone marrow, and some appeared earlier in ileal mucosa or blood, consistent with an intestinal mucosal origin. High GvH to HvG T cell clonal ratios were observed in the allografts of patients with donor T cell macrochimerism. The conclusions were limited by the relatively low number and heterogeneity of the intestinal transplant patients.

Blood samples were collected up to 4 times in the first month after transplant and then at least monthly when available. Preparation of the library involved the immunoSEQ multiplex PCR assay. For most patients, high-throughput TCR-beta CDR3 sequencing of genomic DNA was performed by Adaptive Biotechnologies. For the original study's pipeline: Adaptive's ImmunoSEQ software was the source of the TCR sequencing data for about 18 patients, while a few other patients were processed with MiXCR and VDJtools. CDR3 nucleotide sequences shared between donor and recipient were removed because their origin could not be assigned. To be classed as alloreactive, a clone needed at least 2-fold expansion over unstimulated cells and a minimum CFSE-low frequency of 0.002% (template counts) or 0.001% (read counts). A clone was considered mappable if detected in the sequenced pre-transplant spleen, lymph node, or MLR CFSE-low populations of the donor or recipient. Cumulative frequency of alloreactive clones was calculated as a percentage of all sequences weighted by copy number. TCRdb obtained this table from immuneACCESS and retained in-frame rearrangements with V and J assigned. These tables miss some clones; where compared with another copy, unresolved V genes account for less than half of the shortfall, and the remainder is unexplained. That table gives V, J and clone size, and the DNA gave D and trimming. Present in this sample are 35,000 to 40,000 clones, 83% of which were seen just once. The biggest ten clones account for roughly 3.4% of the sample.

This clonotype was sampled from a human patient who received an intestinal transplant, so some T cells may come from the graft donor. The source material was PBMCs, sampled about 1,000 days after transplant. The rearranged chain carries TRBV19 and TRBJ2-3, and 9 junctional nucleotides match TRBD2. The encoded CDR3 is CASRPRPGTSLTDTQYF. The sequenced DNA: TGTGCCAGTAGACCGAGACCCGGGACTAGCCTCACAGATACGCAGTATTTT. The reference TRBV19 and TRBJ2-3 proteins fill in what lies around the CDR3, so the full variable domain reads DGGITQSPKYLFRKEGQNVTLSCEQNLNHDAMYWYRQDPGQGLRLIYYSQIVNDFQKGDIAEGYSVSREKKESFPLTVTSAQKNPTAFYLCASRPRPGTSLTDTQYFGPGTRLTVL.